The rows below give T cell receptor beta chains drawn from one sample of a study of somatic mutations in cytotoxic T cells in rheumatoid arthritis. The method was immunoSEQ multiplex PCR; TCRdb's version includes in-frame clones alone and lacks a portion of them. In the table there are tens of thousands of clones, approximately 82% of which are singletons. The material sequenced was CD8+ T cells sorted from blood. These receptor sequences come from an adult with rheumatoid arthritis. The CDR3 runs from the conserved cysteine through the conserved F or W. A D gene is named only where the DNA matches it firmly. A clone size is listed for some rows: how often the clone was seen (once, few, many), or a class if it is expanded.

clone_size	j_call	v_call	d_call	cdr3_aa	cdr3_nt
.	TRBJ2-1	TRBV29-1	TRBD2	CSVPGLAIDEQFF	TGCAGCGTTCCGGGACTAGCGATCGATGAGCAGTTCTTC
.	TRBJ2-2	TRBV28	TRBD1	CASSSGTGLTGELFF	TGTGCCAGCAGTTCCGGGACAGGCTTAACCGGGGAGCTGTTTTTT
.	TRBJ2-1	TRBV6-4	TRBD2	CASSEVAGGSDEQFF	TGTGCCAGCAGTGAAGTAGCGGGAGGGAGCGATGAGCAGTTCTTC
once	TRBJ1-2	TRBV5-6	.	CASSFPGVPKTGANYGYTF	TGTGCCAGCAGCTTCCCCGGGGTACCTAAGACAGGAGCTAACTATGGCTACACCTTC
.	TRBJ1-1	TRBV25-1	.	CASSEGYTEAFF	TGTGCCAGCAGTGAAGGATACACTGAAGCTTTCTTT
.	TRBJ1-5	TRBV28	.	CASSLPWIVNQPQHF	TGTGCCAGCAGTTTACCCTGGATAGTCAACCAGCCCCAGCATTTT
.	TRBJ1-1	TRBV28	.	CASSSLSDTFIEAFF	TGTGCCAGCAGTTCTCTCTCGGACACGTTTATTGAAGCTTTCTTT
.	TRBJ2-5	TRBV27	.	CASSLFHQETQYF	TGTGCCAGCAGTTTGTTCCATCAGGAGACCCAGTACTTC
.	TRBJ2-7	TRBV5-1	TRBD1	CASSFYTGGYEQYF	TGCGCCAGCAGCTTTTACACAGGGGGGTACGAGCAGTACTTC
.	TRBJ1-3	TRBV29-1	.	CSVHQGDYSGNTIYF	TGCAGCGTGCATCAAGGGGATTACTCTGGAAACACCATATATTTT
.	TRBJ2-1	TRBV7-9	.	CASLLGGGDYNEQFF	TGTGCCAGCCTCCTAGGGGGGGGAGACTACAATGAGCAGTTCTTC
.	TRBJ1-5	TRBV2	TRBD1	CASSWDRAGYQPQHF	TGTGCCAGCAGTTGGGACAGGGCGGGATATCAGCCCCAGCATTTT
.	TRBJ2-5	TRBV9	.	CASAGGANERETQYF	TGTGCCAGCGCGGGTGGGGCAAACGAGAGGGAGACCCAGTACTTC
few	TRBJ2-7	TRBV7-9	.	CASSLIEDEQYF	TGTGCCAGCAGCTTAATTGAGGACGAGCAGTACTTC
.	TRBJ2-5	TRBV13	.	CASSRKAQETQYF	TGTGCCAGCAGCCGAAAAGCCCAAGAGACCCAGTACTTC
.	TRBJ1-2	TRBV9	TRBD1	CASSAGTAENYGYTF	TGTGCCAGCAGCGCCGGGACAGCTGAGAACTATGGCTACACCTTC
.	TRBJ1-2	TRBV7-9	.	CASSSGRGANYGYTF	TGTGCCAGCAGCTCGGGACGGGGTGCTAACTATGGCTACACCTTC
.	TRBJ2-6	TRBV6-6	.	CASTSQTGANVLTF	TGTGCCAGCACCTCCCAAACTGGGGCCAACGTCCTGACTTTC
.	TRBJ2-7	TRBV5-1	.	CASSQRGFRYEQYF	TGCGCCAGCAGCCAACGGGGGTTTAGGTACGAGCAGTACTTC
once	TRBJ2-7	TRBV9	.	CASSVDGTATPYEQYF	TGTGCCAGCAGCGTAGACGGGACCGCTACCCCCTACGAGCAGTACTTC
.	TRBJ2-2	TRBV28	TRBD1	CASSYPPPGQYTGELFF	TGTGCCAGCAGTTATCCCCCCCCGGGACAGTACACCGGGGAGCTGTTTTTT
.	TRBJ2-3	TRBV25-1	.	CASGGPDGTDTQYF	TGTGCCAGCGGAGGGCCAGATGGCACAGATACGCAGTATTTT
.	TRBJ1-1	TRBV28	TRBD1	CASRGDRGRNTEAFF	TGTGCCAGCAGGGGAGACAGGGGGAGAAACACTGAAGCTTTCTTT
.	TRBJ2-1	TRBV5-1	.	CASSFSSIYNEQFF	TGCGCCAGCAGCTTTTCAAGTATTTACAATGAGCAGTTCTTC
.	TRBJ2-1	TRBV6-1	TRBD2	CASSELAGGNEQFF	TGTGCCAGCAGTGAACTAGCGGGAGGGAATGAGCAGTTCTTC
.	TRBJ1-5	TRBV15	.	CATSRAAGWTEDSNQPQHF	TGTGCCACCAGCAGAGCAGCCGGCTGGACGGAAGATAGCAATCAGCCCCAGCATTTT
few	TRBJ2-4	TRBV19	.	CASSLVRDLTKNIQYF	TGTGCCAGTAGTCTAGTCAGGGACCTTACCAAAAACATTCAGTACTTC
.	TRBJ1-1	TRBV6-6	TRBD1	CASSDRGVTEAFF	TGTGCCAGCAGTGACAGGGGGGTCACTGAAGCTTTCTTT
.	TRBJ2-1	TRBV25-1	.	CASSVQYNEQFF	TGTGCCAGCAGTGTACAGTACAATGAGCAGTTCTTC
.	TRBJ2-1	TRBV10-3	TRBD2	CAIRTDEAGGLEQFF	TGTGCCATCAGAACCGATGAAGCGGGAGGGCTTGAGCAGTTCTTC
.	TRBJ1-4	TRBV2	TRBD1	CASSERQGVEKLFF	TGTGCCAGCAGTGAAAGACAGGGAGTCGAAAAACTGTTTTTT
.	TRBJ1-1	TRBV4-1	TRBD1	CASSQLDRGGTEAFF	TGCGCCAGCAGCCAACTGGACAGGGGCGGAACTGAAGCTTTCTTT
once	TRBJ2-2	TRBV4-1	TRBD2	CASSQPGLAGGFRDTGELFF	TGCGCCAGCAGCCAGCCGGGACTAGCGGGTGGTTTCCGTGACACCGGGGAGCTGTTTTTT
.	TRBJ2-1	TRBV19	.	CASRGSYNEQFF	TGTGCCAGTCGGGGCTCCTACAATGAGCAGTTCTTC
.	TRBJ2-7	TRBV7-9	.	CASSPSGGAEVYEQYF	TGTGCCAGCAGCCCTAGTGGGGGGGCCGAGGTTTACGAGCAGTACTTC
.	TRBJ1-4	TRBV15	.	CATRGGTNEKLFF	TGTGCCACCAGGGGGGGCACTAATGAAAAACTGTTTTTT
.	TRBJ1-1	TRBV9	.	CASSVVTEAFF	TGTGCCAGCAGCGTAGTTACTGAAGCTTTCTTT
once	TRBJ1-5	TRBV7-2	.	CASSPWSGQPQHF	TGTGCCAGCAGCCCTTGGAGCGGCCAGCCCCAGCATTTT
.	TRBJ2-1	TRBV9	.	CASSVAERGEQFF	TGTGCCAGCAGCGTAGCTGAAAGGGGTGAGCAGTTCTTC
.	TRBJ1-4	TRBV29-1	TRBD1	CSVEDLRDSFATNEKLFF	TGCAGCGTTGAAGATCTTCGGGACAGCTTTGCAACTAATGAAAAACTGTTTTTT
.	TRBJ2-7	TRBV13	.	CASSSQGGQFSKQYF	TGTGCCAGCAGCTCTCAGGGGGGACAGTTCTCGAAGCAGTACTTC
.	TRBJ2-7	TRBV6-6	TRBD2	CASSYSRREASGEYF	TGTGCCAGCAGTTACTCCCGCCGGGAGGCTAGCGGGGAGTACTTC
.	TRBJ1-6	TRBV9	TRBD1	CASKTGTGNSPLHF	TGTGCCAGCAAAACCGGGACAGGCAATTCACCCCTCCACTTT
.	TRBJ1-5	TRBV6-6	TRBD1	CASSQKTGNIEPQHF	TGTGCCAGCAGTCAAAAGACAGGGAATATTGAGCCCCAGCATTTT
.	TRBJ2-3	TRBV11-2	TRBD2	CASSSLAVIRTDTQYF	TGTGCCAGCAGCTCCCTAGCGGTGATACGCACAGATACGCAGTATTTT
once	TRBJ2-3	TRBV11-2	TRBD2	CASSWLAGGSTDTQYF	TGTGCCAGCAGCTGGTTAGCGGGGGGGAGCACAGATACGCAGTATTTT
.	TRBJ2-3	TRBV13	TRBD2	CASSSGLAGGSTDTQYF	TGTGCCAGCAGCTCTGGACTAGCGGGGGGGAGCACAGATACGCAGTATTTT
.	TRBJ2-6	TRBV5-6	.	CASSLGVGANVLTF	TGTGCCAGCAGCTTGGGGGTTGGGGCCAACGTCCTGACTTTC